This T cell receptor (beta chain) was sequenced in a study of T cells in Graves' hyperthyroidism and ophthalmopathy. Study-wide results and limits: A 13 V-J signature model discriminated ophthalmopathy versus stable hyperthyroidism. Among thyroid clonotypes expanded above 0.001, most also appeared in blood.

V dropped 5 bases and J dropped 4 bases, with 12 bases sitting between them. The CDR3 length is 14 residues. CDR1 and CDR2 from the germline V gene are SGHTA and FQGNSA. Amplification of TCR beta CDR3 regions used RNA as the template. First-round RT-PCR of the TCR CDR3 relied on the HTBI primer set. TCRdb reanalysed the multiplex PCR reads using MiXCR and keeps one entry per CDR3 protein. The sample includes around 35,000 distinct CDR3 sequences, around 52% of them seen just once. This clonotype was counted many times. Antigen: not known. J is TRBJ1-3 and V is TRBV7-2; D not resolved. Material for sequencing was blood. The TCR originated in a woman between 40 and 50 years old with Graves' ophthalmopathy. DNA of the CDR3: TGTGCCAGCAGCCCCGCGCCGGGCGGAAACACCATATATTTT. Translated: CASSPAPGGNTIYF.